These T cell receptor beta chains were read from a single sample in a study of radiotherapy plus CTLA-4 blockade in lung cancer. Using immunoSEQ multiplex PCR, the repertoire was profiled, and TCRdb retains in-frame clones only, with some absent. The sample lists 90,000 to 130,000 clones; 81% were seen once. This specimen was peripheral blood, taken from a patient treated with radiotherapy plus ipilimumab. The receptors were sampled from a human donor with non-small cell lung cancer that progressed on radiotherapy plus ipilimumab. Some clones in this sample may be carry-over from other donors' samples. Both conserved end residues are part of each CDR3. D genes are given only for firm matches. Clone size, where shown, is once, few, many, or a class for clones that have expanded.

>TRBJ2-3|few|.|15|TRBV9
CASSVTVGETDTQYF
TGTGCCAGCAGCGTAACGGTGGGGGAAACAGATACGCAGTATTTT
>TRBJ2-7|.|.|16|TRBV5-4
CASSFNLAGVLNEQYF
TGTGCCAGCAGCTTTAACCTGGCAGGGGTATTAAACGAGCAGTACTTC
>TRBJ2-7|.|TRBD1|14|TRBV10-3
CAIRGQSHSYEQYF
TGTGCCATCAGGGGACAGTCACATTCCTACGAGCAGTACTTC
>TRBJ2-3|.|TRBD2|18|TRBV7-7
CASSPLSLAGGGTDTQYF
TGTGCTAGCAGCCCCCTGTCGCTAGCGGGGGGAGGGACAGATACGCAGTATTTT
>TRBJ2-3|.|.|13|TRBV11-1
CASSLGPGDTQYF
TGTGCCAGCAGCTTAGGCCCAGGGGATACGCAGTATTTT
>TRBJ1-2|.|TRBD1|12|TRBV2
CASIGTGTGYTF
TGTGCCAGCATAGGGACAGGGACCGGCTACACCTTC
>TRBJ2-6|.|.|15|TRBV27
CASQLQLSGANVLTF
TGTGCCAGCCAACTACAACTCTCTGGGGCCAACGTCCTGACTTTC
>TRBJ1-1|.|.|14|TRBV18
CASSVSTQGTEAFF
TGTGCCAGCTCAGTCTCTACCCAGGGAACTGAAGCTTTCTTT
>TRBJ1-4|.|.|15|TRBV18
CASSPGPTGDEKLFF
TGTGCCAGCTCACCGGGGCCGACGGGGGATGAAAAACTGTTTTTT
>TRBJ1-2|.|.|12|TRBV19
CASSGVWNGYTF
TGTGCCAGTAGTGGGGTTTGGAATGGCTACACCTTC
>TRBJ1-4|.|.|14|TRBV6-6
CASSPGVYYEKLFF
TGTGCCAGCAGTCCCGGGGTCTACTATGAAAAACTGTTTTTT
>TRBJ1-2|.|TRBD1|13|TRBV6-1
CASSRTGSYGYTF
TGTGCCAGCAGTAGGACAGGGAGCTATGGCTACACCTTC
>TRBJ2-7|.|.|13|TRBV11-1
CASSFLIGYEQYF
TGTGCCAGCAGCTTTTTGATTGGATACGAGCAGTACTTC
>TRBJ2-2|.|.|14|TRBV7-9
CASSLALTTGELFF
TGTGCCAGCAGCTTAGCGCTGACCACCGGGGAGCTGTTTTTT
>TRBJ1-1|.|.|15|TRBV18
CASSPTNAGSTEAFF
TGTGCCAGCTCACCTACAAATGCAGGGAGCACTGAAGCTTTCTTT
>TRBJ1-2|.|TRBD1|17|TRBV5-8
CASSLVFGGGSNYGYTF
TGTGCCAGCAGCTTGGTGTTTGGAGGGGGCTCGAACTATGGCTACACCTTC
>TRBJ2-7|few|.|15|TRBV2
CASTRTGIHSYEQYF
TGTGCCAGCACACGCACGGGGATACACTCCTACGAGCAGTACTTC
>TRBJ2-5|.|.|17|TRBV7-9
CASSPPRGRQYQETQYF
TGTGCCAGCAGCCCCCCCAGGGGCAGACAATACCAAGAGACCCAGTACTTC
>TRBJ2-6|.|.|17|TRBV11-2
CASSPRVPRTGANVLTF
TGTGCCAGCAGCCCCCGGGTCCCACGGACTGGGGCCAACGTCCTGACTTTC
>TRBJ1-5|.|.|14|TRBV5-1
CASSLDGSDQPQHF
TGCGCCAGCAGCTTGGACGGGAGTGATCAGCCCCAGCATTTT
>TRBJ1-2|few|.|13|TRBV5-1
CASSLNGPYGYTF
TGCGCCAGCAGCTTGAACGGGCCCTATGGCTACACCTTC
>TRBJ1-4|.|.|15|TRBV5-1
CASSLAEGIYEKLFF
TGCGCCAGCAGCTTGGCCGAAGGGATCTATGAAAAACTGTTTTTT
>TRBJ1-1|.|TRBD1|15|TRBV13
CASSVDRALNTEAFF
TGTGCCAGCAGCGTCGACAGGGCATTGAACACTGAAGCTTTCTTT
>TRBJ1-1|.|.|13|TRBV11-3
CASSPTPNTEAFF
TGTGCCAGCAGCCCGACACCGAACACTGAAGCTTTCTTT
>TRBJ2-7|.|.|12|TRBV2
CASRGDILQQYF
TGTGCCAGCAGGGGGGACATCCTTCAGCAGTACTTC
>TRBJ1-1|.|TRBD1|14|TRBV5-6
CASSLSWTGGEAFF
TGTGCCAGCAGCTTGAGTTGGACAGGGGGCGAAGCTTTCTTT
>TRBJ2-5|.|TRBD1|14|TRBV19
CASSIRGQEETQYF
TGTGCCAGTAGTATAAGGGGGCAGGAAGAGACCCAGTACTTC
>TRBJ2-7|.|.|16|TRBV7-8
CASSLVTGVTPYEQYF
TGTGCCAGCAGCTTAGTTACGGGGGTAACCCCCTACGAGCAGTACTTC
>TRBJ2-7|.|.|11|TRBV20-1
CSALSGVEQYF
TGCAGTGCTTTGTCAGGGGTCGAGCAGTACTTC
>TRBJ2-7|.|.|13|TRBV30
CAGGSAGSYEQYF
TGTGCCGGGGGTTCGGCCGGGTCCTACGAGCAGTACTTC
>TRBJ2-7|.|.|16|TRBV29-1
CSVETKTPRSSYEQYF
TGCAGCGTTGAAACGAAGACACCTCGAAGCTCCTACGAGCAGTACTTC
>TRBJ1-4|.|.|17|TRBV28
CASSRSRGSRTNEKLFF
TGTGCCAGCAGCCGCTCCCGGGGGTCCAGAACTAATGAAAAACTGTTTTTT